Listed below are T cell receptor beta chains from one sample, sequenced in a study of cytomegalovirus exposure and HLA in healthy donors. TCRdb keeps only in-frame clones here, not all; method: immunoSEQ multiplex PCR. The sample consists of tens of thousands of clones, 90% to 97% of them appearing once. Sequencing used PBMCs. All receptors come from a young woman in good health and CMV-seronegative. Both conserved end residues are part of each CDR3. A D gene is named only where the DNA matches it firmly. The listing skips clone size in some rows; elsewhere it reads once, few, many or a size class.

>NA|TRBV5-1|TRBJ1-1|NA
CASSRRGGALGSFF
TGCGCCAGCAGCAGGAGGGGAGGGGCCCTGGGGTCTTTCTTT
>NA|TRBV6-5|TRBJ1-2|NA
CASSRLQGTGYTF
TGTGCCAGCAGCCGACTACAGGGCACCGGCTACACCTTC
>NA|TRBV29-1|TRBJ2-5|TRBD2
CSASGLAGGWETQYF
TGCAGCGCCTCGGGACTAGCGGGAGGTTGGGAGACCCAGTACTTC
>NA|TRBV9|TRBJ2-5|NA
CASSPSPSRTQYF
TGTGCCAGCAGCCCTTCCCCTAGCCGGACCCAGTACTTC
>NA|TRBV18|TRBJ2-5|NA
CASSPAGQETQYF
TGTGCCAGCTCACCAGCGGGCCAAGAGACCCAGTACTTC
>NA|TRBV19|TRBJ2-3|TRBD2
CASSEAGGLHTDTQYF
TGTGCCAGTAGCGAAGCGGGGGGGCTCCACACAGATACGCAGTATTTT
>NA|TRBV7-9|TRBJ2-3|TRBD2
CASSTAIGAGGTDTQYF
TGTGCCAGCAGCACAGCCATCGGAGCGGGGGGCACAGATACGCAGTATTTT
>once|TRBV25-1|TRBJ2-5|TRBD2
CASSPGTAGGPETQYF
TGTGCCAGCAGTCCAGGAACCGCGGGGGGACCAGAGACCCAGTACTTC
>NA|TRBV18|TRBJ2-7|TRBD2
CASSPRFGDPGLAGGDEQYF
TGTGCCAGCTCACCACGATTTGGAGATCCGGGACTAGCGGGAGGGGACGAGCAGTACTTC
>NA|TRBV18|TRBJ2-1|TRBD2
CASAVISGSYNEQFF
TGTGCCAGCGCCGTAATTAGCGGGAGCTACAATGAGCAGTTCTTC
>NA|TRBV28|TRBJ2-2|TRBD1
CASSFPGTGMDGELFF
TGTGCCAGCAGTTTTCCCGGGACAGGGATGGACGGGGAGCTGTTTTTT
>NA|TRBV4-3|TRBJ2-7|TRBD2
CASSPTGGLAGEQYF
TGCGCCAGCAGCCCTACGGGCGGACTAGCGGGGGAGCAGTACTTC
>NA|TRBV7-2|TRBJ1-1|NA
CASSLVRNTEAFF
TGTGCCAGCAGCTTAGTCCGGAACACTGAAGCTTTCTTT
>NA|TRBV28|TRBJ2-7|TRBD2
CASSLLSGGTYEQYF
TGTGCCAGCAGTTTACTTAGCGGGGGGACCTACGAGCAGTACTTC
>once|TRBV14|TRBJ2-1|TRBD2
CASSPWLAGGKNEQFF
TGTGCCAGCAGCCCGTGGCTAGCGGGGGGTAAAAATGAGCAGTTCTTC
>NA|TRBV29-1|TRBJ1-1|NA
CSGADYETEAFF
TGCAGTGGGGCGGACTATGAGACTGAAGCTTTCTTT
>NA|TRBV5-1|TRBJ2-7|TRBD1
CASSTDPGQGAIGQYF
TGCGCCAGCAGCACCGATCCGGGACAGGGGGCCATTGGGCAGTACTTC
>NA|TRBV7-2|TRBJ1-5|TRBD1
CASSLRGGDRGQPQHF
TGTGCCAGCAGCCTAAGGGGAGGGGACAGGGGGCAGCCCCAGCATTTT
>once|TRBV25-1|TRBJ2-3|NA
CASTFREHTDTQYF
TGTGCCAGCACCTTCCGGGAACACACAGATACGCAGTATTTT
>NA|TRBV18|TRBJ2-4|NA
CASSEPPQGLTRQLAKNIQYF
TGTGCCAGCTCAGAGCCCCCACAGGGTTTGACAAGACAATTAGCCAAAAACATTCAGTACTTC
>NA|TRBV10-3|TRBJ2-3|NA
CAISGTSTDTQYF
TGTGCCATCAGTGGGACTAGCACAGATACGCAGTATTTT
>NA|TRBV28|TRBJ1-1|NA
CASSFSGRGIEAFF
TGTGCCAGCAGTTTCTCCGGCAGGGGTATTGAAGCTTTCTTT
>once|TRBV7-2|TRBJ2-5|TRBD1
CASSLGRGLTETQYF
TGTGCCAGCAGCTTGGGCAGGGGGTTGACGGAGACCCAGTACTTC
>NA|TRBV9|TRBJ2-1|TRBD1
CASSVAGQGVGEQFF
TGTGCCAGCAGCGTAGCTGGGCAGGGGGTTGGTGAGCAGTTCTTC
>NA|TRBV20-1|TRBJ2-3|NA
CSAGGADTQYF
TGCAGTGCTGGGGGCGCCGATACGCAGTATTTT
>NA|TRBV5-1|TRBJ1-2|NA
CASSLGPVDYGYTF
TGCGCCAGCAGCTTGGGGCCAGTGGACTATGGCTACACCTTC